Each of the 3 T cell receptor beta chains below was sequenced from the same sample in a study of T cell responses to AZD1222 COVID-19 vaccine. Here immunoSEQ multiplex PCR was the method, and the copy in TCRdb shows in-frame clones only, minus some. Among roughly 180,000 clones listed, around 93% were seen once. This material consisted of peripheral blood, taken 28 days after the second dose of the MenACWY control vaccine. These receptors originate from an adult who received the MenACWY meningococcal vaccine as a control.

V usage is TRBV30 and J usage is TRBJ1-2; D remains unclear. V dropped 0 bases and J dropped 0 bases, with 17 bases sitting between them. This CDR3 contains 17 residues. CDR1 GTSNPN and CDR2 SVGIG come from the germline V gene (reference sequence). The CDR3 spells CAWSVRGRPNSNYGYTF. The CDR3 nucleotides are TGTGCCTGGAGTGTTCGCGGGAGACCAAACTCTAACTATGGCTACACCTTC.

This chain joins TRBV29-1 and TRBJ1-2; no firm D call. CDR1 and CDR2 (germline): SQVTM, ANQGSEA. The CDR3 contains 13 residues. The V end lost 7 bases, the J end lost 7 bases, and 19 bases lay between the germline ends. CDR3 amino acids: CSAVDWVWLGYTF. The CDR3 bases are TGCAGCGCCGTGGACTGGGTCTGGCTTGGCTACACCTTC.

The chain couples TRBV4-1 to TRBJ1-2; D is ambiguous. The V end was cut by 1 base, the J end by 4 bases, with 7 bases between. The CDR3 sequence is 13 residues long. Germline V gene data show CDR1 as MGHRA and CDR2 as YSYEKL. The CDR3 loop is CASSQAGFYGYTF. DNA of the CDR3: TGCGCCAGCAGCCAAGCCGGATTCTATGGCTACACCTTC.